The 11 T cell receptor beta chains in this list originate from one sample, sequenced in a study of T cells in women clearing cervical HPV infection. Only in-frame clones appear in the TCRdb table, and some are missing; sequencing was by immunoSEQ multiplex PCR. Listed are tens of thousands of clones; roughly 4.7% falls within the top ten. The sequenced material came from blood buffy coat. These TCRs come from a woman aged 18-70 years with a cervical HPV16 infection that either progressed to CIN3+ or cleared (not recorded which).

Regarding this clone: The missing CDR3 end, 3 residues past where the read stops, is filled in from the germline J gene. The V call is TRBV6-2 or TRBV6-3, the J call TRBJ1-1, with D hard to call. Per germline, CDR1 MNHEY and CDR2 SVGEGT. V lost 6 bases and J lost 0, with 11 bases in between. The CDR3 runs 14 residues. CDR3 bases read: TGTGCCAGCAGAGACCAGGTTATGAACACTGAA. Encoded protein: CASRDQVMNTE. The full CDR3 sequence reads CASRDQVMNTEAFF.

Remarks on this clone: The CDR3 goes on 3 residues after the read ends, and that part is filled in from the germline J gene. The chain is built from TRBV4-1 and TRBJ1-2, with TRBD1 matching 10 bases. CDR1 is MGHRA and CDR2 is YSYEKL in the germline V gene. The junction had 8 bases not matched to a gene; V was cut back by 0 bases and J by 7 bases. This CDR3 is built from 16 residues. The sequenced CDR3 bases are TGCGCCAGCAGCCAAGAGGAGACAGGGGGCTTGAGTGGC. Residues: CASSQEETGGLSG. The full CDR3 is CASSQEETGGLSGYTF.

With regard to this clone: The CDR3 goes on 3 residues after the read ends, and that part is filled in from the germline J gene. This rearrangement joins TRBV5-4 to TRBJ2-7, with TRBD1 matching over 10 bases. The CDR3 is 15 residues long. Germline V gives CDR1 SGHNT, CDR2 YYREEE (reference sequence). V shed 0 bases and J 1 base; nucleotides not matched to a gene: 1. CDR3 sequence reads: CASSLGQGASYEQYF. CDR3 DNA, as far as it was read: TGTGCCAGCAGCTTGGGACAGGGGGCTTCCTACGAG. Variable domain in full (rest from reference TRBV5-4 and TRBJ2-7): ETGVTQSPTHLIKTRGQQVTLRCSSQSGHNTVSWYQQALGQGPQFIFQYYREEENGRGNFPPRFSGLQFPNYSSELNVNALELDDSALYLCASSLGQGASYEQYFGPGTRLTVT.

Concerning this clone itself: The DNA ends 3 residues before the CDR3 does, and the rest of the CDR3 is filled in from the germline J gene. The chain is built from TRBV2 and TRBJ2-3; D is perhaps TRBD2 (6 bases). CDR3 length: 17 amino acids. CDR1 and CDR2 (germline): SNHLY, FYNNEI. V shed 0 bases and J shed 4 bases, with 17 bases lying between them. The CDR3 bases that were read are TGTGCCAGCAGTGAAGCCCGAACTAGCCCCTCGGCAGATACG. Encoded protein: CASSEARTSPSADT. The full CDR3 sequence reads CASSEARTSPSADTQYF.

As for this clone: The CDR3 extends 3 residues past the end of the read, so its final part is completed from the germline J gene. The rearrangement joins TRBV9 to TRBJ2-5; the D gene is possibly TRBD2 (6 bases). The CDR3 extends over 15 amino acids. Germline lookup yields CDR1 SGDLS and CDR2 YYNGEE. Deletions cut 4 bases from V and 5 bases from J, with 18 bases between. CDR3 DNA, as far as it was read: TGTGCCAGCAGCTTCCTCGGGACTCTATGGGAGACC. It specifies CASSFLGTLWET. The CDR3 as a whole reads CASSFLGTLWETQYF.

On this clone: The read ends 3 residues shy of where the CDR3 ends; the end is completed using the germline J gene. This chain connects TRBV11-2 to TRBJ1-4; D not resolved. The V gene lost 3 bases and the J gene lost 0 bases, with 5 bases spanning the gap. The CDR3 extends over 14 amino acids. Germline V lookup: CDR1 SGHAT, CDR2 FQNNGV. Incomplete CDR3 DNA: TGTGCCAGCAGCTTGCGCTCAACTAATGAAAAA. Translating gives CASSLRSTNEK. In full, the CDR3 reads CASSLRSTNEKLFF.

A word on this clone: The CDR3 is cut off 3 residues early in the read; its end comes from the germline J gene. This chain uses TRBV5-1 with TRBJ2-1; 9 bases match TRBD1. The CDR3 covers 16 residues. In germline, CDR1 is SGHRS, CDR2 YFSETQ. The V gene end was trimmed by 5 bases and the J gene end by 8 bases; junction bases not matched to a gene: 14. The CDR3 sequence is CASRMGRTGDVHEQFF. The sequenced part of the CDR3 DNA is TGCGCCAGCAGAATGGGAAGGACAGGGGATGTCCATGAG. Complete variable domain (other parts from reference TRBV5-1 and TRBJ2-1): KAGVTQTPRYLIKTRGQQVTLSCSPISGHRSVSWYQQTPGQGLQFLFEYFSETQRNKGNFPGRFSGRQFSNSRSEMNVSTLELGDSALYLCASRMGRTGDVHEQFFGPGTRLTVL.

With respect to this clone: The read terminates 3 residues ahead of where the CDR3 ends, so the germline J gene completes it. The V and J genes are TRBV6-1 and TRBJ2-5; 11 nucleotides agree with TRBD2. V lost 1 base, J lost 0 bases, and 7 bases stayed unmatched. CDR1 and CDR2 from the germline V gene are MNHNS and SASEGT. The CDR3 extends over 18 amino acids. CDR3 DNA, as far as it was read: TGTGCCAGCAGTGAAGACAGACTAGCGGGGAAGTACCAAGAGACC. Its protein product is CASSEDRLAGKYQET. The full CDR3 is CASSEDRLAGKYQETQYF.

Worth noting for this clone: The CDR3 extends 3 residues past the end of the read, so its final part is completed from the germline J gene. This chain uses TRBV14 with TRBJ1-2; D unclear. This CDR3 spans 13 amino acids. Germline V gene data show CDR1 as SGHDN and CDR2 as FVKESK. CDR3 region: CASSQVRNYEYTF. The DNA read from the CDR3 is TGTGCCAGCAGCCAAGTAAGAAACTACGAG.

For this clone: The read ends 3 residues before the CDR3 terminus; that terminus is restored from the germline J gene. J is TRBJ2-1 and V is TRBV24-1; 8 positions match TRBD1. CDR1 is KGHDR and CDR2 is SFDVKD in the germline V gene. This CDR3 has 14 amino acids. Unmatched junction bases numbered 9, after V lost 9 bases and J lost 6 bases. The CDR3 DNA, read in part, is TGTGCCACCCAGGGGGGACAGGCCGCCAATGAG. Translating gives CATQGGQAANE. The complete CDR3 sequence is CATQGGQAANEQFF.

As regards this clone: The read is 3 residues too short to cover the CDR3 end, so that end is filled in from the germline J gene. Within the sample, other DNA sequences also encode this same CDR3. The chain recombines TRBV7-3 with TRBJ2-2; 7 bases align to TRBD2. Germline CDR1 SGHTA, CDR2 FQGTGA. The trim removed 7 bases at V and 1 base at J, leaving 3 bases unmatched. CDR3 size: 14 residues. CDR3 protein: CASKRGLNTGELFF. The part of the CDR3 DNA that was read is TGTGCCAGCAAGCGGGGACTGAACACCGGGGAG.